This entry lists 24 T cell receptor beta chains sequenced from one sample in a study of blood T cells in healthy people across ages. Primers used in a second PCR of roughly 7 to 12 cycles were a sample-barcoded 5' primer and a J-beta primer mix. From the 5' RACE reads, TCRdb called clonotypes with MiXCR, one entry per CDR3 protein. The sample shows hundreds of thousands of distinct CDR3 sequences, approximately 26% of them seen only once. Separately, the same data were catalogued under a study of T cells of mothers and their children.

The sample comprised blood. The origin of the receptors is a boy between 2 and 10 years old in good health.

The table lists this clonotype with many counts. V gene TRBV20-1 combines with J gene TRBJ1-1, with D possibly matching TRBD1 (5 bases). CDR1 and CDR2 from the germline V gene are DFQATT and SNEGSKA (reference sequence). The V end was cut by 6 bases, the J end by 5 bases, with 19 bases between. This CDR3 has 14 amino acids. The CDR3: CSAYRRGARTEAFF. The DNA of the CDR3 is TGCAGTGCCTACAGGAGGGGCGCTAGAACTGAAGCTTTCTTT.

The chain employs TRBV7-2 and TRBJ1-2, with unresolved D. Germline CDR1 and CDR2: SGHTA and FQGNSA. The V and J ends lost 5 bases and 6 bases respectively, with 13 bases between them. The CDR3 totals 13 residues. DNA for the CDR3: TGTGCCAGCAGCCCCGCCACCCAAAATGGCTACACCTTC. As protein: CASSPATQNGYTF.

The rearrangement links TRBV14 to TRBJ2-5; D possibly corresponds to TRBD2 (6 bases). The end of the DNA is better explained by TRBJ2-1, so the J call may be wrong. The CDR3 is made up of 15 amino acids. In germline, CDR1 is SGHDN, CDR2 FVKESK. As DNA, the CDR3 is TGTGCCAGCAGCCAACCTGCGGGACCGAGTAATGAGCAGTTCTTC. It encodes CASSQPAGPSNEQFF.

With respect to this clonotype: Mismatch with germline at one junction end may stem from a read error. Written as DNA, the CDR3 is TGTGCCACCAGCAGAGGACAGGAAACTGGCTACGCCTTC. Its protein is CATSRGQETGYAF. This rearrangement joins TRBV15 to TRBJ1-2, with D possibly matching TRBD1 (6 bases). Germline CDR1 and CDR2: LNHNV and YYDKDF (reference sequence). The CDR3 has 13 residues.

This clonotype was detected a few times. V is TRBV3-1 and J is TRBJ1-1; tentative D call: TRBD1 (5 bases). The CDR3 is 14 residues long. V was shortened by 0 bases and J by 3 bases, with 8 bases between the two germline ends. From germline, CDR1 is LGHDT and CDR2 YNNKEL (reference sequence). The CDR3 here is CASSQEGTDTEAFF. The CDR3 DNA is TGTGCCAGCAGCCAAGAGGGGACGGACACTGAAGCTTTCTTT.

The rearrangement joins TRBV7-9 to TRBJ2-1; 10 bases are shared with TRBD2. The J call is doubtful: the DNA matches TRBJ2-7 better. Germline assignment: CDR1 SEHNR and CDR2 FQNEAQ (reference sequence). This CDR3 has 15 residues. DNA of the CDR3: TGTGCCAGCAGCGCTTCTAGCGGGGGATCCTACGAGCAGTACTTC. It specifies CASSASSGGSYEQYF.

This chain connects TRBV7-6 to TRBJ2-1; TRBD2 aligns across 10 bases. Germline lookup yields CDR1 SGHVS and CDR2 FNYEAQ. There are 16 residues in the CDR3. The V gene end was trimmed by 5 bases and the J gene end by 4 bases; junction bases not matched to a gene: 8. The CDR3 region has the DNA TGTGCCAGCAGCCGTCTCCTAGCGGGGGCGTACAATGAGCAGTTCTTC. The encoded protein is CASSRLLAGAYNEQFF.

Written as DNA, the CDR3 is TGCGCCAGCAGCTTCCAACTACTCCAAGAGACCCAGTACTTC. Translated, it gives CASSFQLLQETQYF. The J gene is TRBJ2-5, the V gene TRBV5-1; D unresolved. V was cut by 2 bases and J by 1 base, with 9 bases left in between. The CDR3 runs 14 residues. Per germline, CDR1 SGHRS and CDR2 YFSETQ. The variable domain in full, completed from reference TRBV5-1 and TRBJ2-5, reads KAGVTQTPRYLIKTRGQQVTLSCSPISGHRSVSWYQQTPGQGLQFLFEYFSETQRNKGNFPGRFSGRQFSNSRSEMNVSTLELGDSALYLCASSFQLLQETQYFGPGTRLLVL.

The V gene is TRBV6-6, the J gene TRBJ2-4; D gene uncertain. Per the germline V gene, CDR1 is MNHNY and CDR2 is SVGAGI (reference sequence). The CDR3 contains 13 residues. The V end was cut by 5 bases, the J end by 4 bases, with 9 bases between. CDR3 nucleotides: TGTGCCAGCAGTAGCCGACTTAAAAACATTCAGTACTTC. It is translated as CASSSRLKNIQYF.

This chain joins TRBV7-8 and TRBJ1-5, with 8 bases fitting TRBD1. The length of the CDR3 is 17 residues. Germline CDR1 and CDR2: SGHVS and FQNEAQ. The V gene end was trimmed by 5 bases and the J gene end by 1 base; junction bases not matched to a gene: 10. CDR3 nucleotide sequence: TGTGCCAGCAGCCCAGTGACAGGGGTCGTAAGCAATCAGCCCCAGCATTTT. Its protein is CASSPVTGVVSNQPQHF.

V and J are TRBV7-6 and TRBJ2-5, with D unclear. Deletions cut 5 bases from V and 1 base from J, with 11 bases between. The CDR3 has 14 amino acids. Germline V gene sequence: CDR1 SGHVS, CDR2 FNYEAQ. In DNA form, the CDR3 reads TGTGCCAGCAGCCCTTGGACGGCCCAAGAGACCCAGTACTTC. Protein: CASSPWTAQETQYF.

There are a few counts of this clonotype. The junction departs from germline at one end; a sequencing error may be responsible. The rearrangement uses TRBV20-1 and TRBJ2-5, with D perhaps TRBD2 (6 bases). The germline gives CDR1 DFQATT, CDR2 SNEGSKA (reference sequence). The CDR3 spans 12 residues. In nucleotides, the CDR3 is TGCAGTGCTAGAGATTGGGGGGAGACCCAGTGCTTC. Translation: CSARDWGETQCF.

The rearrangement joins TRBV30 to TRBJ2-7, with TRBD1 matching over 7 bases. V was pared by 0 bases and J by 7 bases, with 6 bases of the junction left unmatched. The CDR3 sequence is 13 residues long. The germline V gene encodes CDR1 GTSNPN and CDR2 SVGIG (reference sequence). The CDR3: CAWSVKGAGEQYF. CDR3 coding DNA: TGTGCCTGGAGTGTCAAGGGGGCGGGTGAGCAGTACTTC.

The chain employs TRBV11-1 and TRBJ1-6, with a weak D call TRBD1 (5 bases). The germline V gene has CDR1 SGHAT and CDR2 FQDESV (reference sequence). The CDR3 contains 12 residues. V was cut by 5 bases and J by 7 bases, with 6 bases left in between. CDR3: CASSTGNSPLHF. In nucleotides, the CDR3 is TGTGCCAGCAGCACAGGCAATTCACCCCTCCACTTT.

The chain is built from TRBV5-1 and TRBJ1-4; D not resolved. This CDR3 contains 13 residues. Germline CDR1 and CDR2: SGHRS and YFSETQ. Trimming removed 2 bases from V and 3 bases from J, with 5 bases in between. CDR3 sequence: CASSLDANEKLFF. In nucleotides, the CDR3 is TGCGCCAGCAGCTTAGACGCTAATGAAAAACTGTTTTTT.

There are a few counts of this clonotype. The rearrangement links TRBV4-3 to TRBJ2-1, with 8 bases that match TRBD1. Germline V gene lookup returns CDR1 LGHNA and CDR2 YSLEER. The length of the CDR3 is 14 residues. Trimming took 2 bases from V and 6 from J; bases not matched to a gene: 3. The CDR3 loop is CASSQNRGINEQFF. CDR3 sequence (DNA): TGCGCCAGCAGCCAAAACAGGGGGATCAATGAGCAGTTCTTC.

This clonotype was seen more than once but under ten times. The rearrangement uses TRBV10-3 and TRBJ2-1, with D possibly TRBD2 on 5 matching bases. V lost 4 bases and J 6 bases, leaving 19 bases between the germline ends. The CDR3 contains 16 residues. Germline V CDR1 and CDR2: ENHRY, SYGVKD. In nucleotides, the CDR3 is TGTGCCATCAGTGGCTTCTTTAGCGAGGGCGGCAATGAGCAGTTCTTC. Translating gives CAISGFFSEGGNEQFF.

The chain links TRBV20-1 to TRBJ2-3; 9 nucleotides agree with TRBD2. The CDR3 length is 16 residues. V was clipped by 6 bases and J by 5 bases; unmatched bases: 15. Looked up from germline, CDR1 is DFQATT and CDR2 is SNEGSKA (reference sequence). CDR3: CSALSPGLASGDTQYF. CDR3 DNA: TGCAGTGCCCTTTCCCCCGGACTAGCGTCCGGAGATACGCAGTATTTT.

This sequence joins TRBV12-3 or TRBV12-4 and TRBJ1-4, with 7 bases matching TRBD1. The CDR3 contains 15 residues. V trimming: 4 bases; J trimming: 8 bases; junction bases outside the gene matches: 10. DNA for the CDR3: TGTGCCAGCAGTTCCGACAGGGCATCGGGGGAAAAACTGTTTTTT. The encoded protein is CASSSDRASGEKLFF.

CDR3 amino acids: CASSTGGLGYTF. The CDR3 DNA reads as TGTGCCAGCAGCACAGGGGGCCTAGGCTACACCTTC. This chain connects TRBV3-1 to TRBJ1-2; 9 nucleotides agree with TRBD1. CDR3 length equals 12 residues. V shed 5 bases and J 8 bases; nucleotides not matched to a gene: 3. Per the germline V gene, CDR1 is LGHDT and CDR2 is YNNKEL (reference sequence).

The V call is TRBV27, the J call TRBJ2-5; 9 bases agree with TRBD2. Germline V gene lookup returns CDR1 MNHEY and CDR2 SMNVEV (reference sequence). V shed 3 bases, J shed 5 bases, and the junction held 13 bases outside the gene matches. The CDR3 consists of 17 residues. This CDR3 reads CASSLSRAGGPGETQYF. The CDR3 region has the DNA TGTGCCAGCAGTTTGAGTAGGGCGGGAGGGCCCGGGGAGACCCAGTACTTC.

In DNA form, the CDR3 reads TGCAGTGCTGGGGGTCCCTTCCGCGACGATGAGCAGTTCTTC. Protein sequence: CSAGGPFRDDEQFF. The chain uses TRBV20-1 and TRBJ2-5; D is tentatively TRBD1 or TRBD2 (5 bases each). The J call may be wrong; the DNA end is better matched by TRBJ2-1. The CDR3 has 14 amino acids. The germline V gene has CDR1 DFQATT and CDR2 SNEGSKA (reference sequence).

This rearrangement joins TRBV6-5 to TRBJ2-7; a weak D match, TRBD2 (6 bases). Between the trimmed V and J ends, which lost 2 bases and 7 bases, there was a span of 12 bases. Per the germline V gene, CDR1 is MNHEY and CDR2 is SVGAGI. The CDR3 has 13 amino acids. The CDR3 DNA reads TGTGCCAGCAGTTACGGGAGGAGATTTGAGCAGTACTTC. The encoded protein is CASSYGRRFEQYF.

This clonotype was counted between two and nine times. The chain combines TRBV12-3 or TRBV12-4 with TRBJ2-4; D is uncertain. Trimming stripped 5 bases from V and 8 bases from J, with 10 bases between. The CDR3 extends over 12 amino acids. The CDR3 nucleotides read TGTGCCAGCAGTCCAGTATCGTACATTCAGTACTTC. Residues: CASSPVSYIQYF.